Listed here are 30 T cell receptor beta chains from one sample, sequenced in a study of blood T cell repertoires in COVID-19. The protocol was immunoSEQ multiplex PCR, while the TCRdb copy is restricted to in-frame clones and leaves out a portion. The data hold some 180,000 clones, with roughly 87% observed a single time. The sample comprised peripheral blood. All receptors come from a woman in her fifties or sixties with COVID-19, enrolled during active disease.

The gene calls are TRBV5-1 and TRBJ2-2, with D possibly matching TRBD1 (5 bases). V dropped 0 bases and J dropped 2 bases, with 11 bases sitting between them. Germline CDR1 is SGHRS and CDR2 is YFSETQ. CDR3 length equals 16 residues. The CDR3 coding sequence is TGCGCCAGCAGCTTGGATGGGGCCTACAACACCGGGGAGCTGTTTTTT. It yields the protein CASSLDGAYNTGELFF. Based on the CDR3 plus reference TRBV5-1 and TRBJ2-2, the full variable domain is KAGVTQTPRYLIKTRGQQVTLSCSPISGHRSVSWYQQTPGQGLQFLFEYFSETQRNKGNFPGRFSGRQFSNSRSEMNVSTLELGDSALYLCASSLDGAYNTGELFFGEGSRLTVL.

The V call is TRBV4-2, the J call TRBJ2-5; 7 bases match TRBD2. Trimming removed 0 bases from V and 5 bases from J; junction bases left unmatched: 6. This CDR3 region has 15 residues. Germline lookup yields CDR1 LGHNA and CDR2 YNFKEQ. The CDR3 nucleotides are TGTGCCAGCAGCCAAGACTTAGTGGGGGGGGAGACCCAGTACTTC. Amino acid sequence: CASSQDLVGGETQYF.

The CDR3 loop reads CASSSGQGYSPLHF. CDR3 sequence (DNA): TGTGCCAGCAGCAGTGGACAGGGATATTCACCCCTCCACTTT. This sequence joins TRBV11-1 and TRBJ1-6; 8 bases match TRBD1. CDR1 is SGHAT and CDR2 is FQDESV in the germline V gene (reference sequence). This CDR3 is 14 amino acids long. The trim removed 5 bases at V and 8 bases at J, leaving 5 bases unmatched. The whole variable domain, remainder taken from reference TRBV11-1 and TRBJ1-6, is EAEVAQSPRYKITEKSQAVAFWCDPISGHATLYWYRQILGQGPELLVQFQDESVVDDSQLPKDRFSAERLKGVDSTLKIQPAELGDSAMYLCASSSGQGYSPLHFGNGTRLTVT.

The rearrangement joins TRBV12-5 to TRBJ1-2; TRBD1 matches 8 bases. The CDR3 spans 17 residues. J was trimmed by 0 bases and V by 0 bases; bases with no gene match: 6. The germline CDR1 and CDR2 sequences are LGHNT and FRNRAP. CDR3 sequence reads: CASGLVRRDRTNYGYTF. The CDR3 nucleotides are TGTGCTAGTGGTTTGGTCCGCCGGGACAGGACTAACTATGGCTACACCTTC.

V usage is TRBV3-1 (or the pseudogene TRBV3-2) and J usage is TRBJ1-5; unclear D gene. CDR1 and CDR2 from the germline V gene are LGHDT and YNNKEL (reference sequence). This CDR3 spans 13 amino acids. The V and J ends lost 7 bases and 6 bases respectively, with 13 bases between them. CDR3 amino acids: CASNLSRGQPQHF. Here the CDR3 DNA reads TGTGCCAGCAACTTATCCCGGGGTCAGCCCCAGCATTTT.

This chain links TRBV3-1 (or the pseudogene TRBV3-2) with TRBJ1-6, with no clear D. Trimming left V 1 base short and J 5 bases short, with 3 bases between. The CDR3 has 13 amino acids. The germline V gene has CDR1 LGHDT and CDR2 YNNKEL (reference sequence). The CDR3 bases are TGTGCCAGCAGCCAAGCCGATAATTCACCCCTCCACTTT. The encoded protein is CASSQADNSPLHF.

This chain connects TRBV5-1 to TRBJ1-4; TRBD1 matches 10 bases. Germline CDR1 is SGHRS and CDR2 is YFSETQ. The J segment lost 7 bases and the V segment lost 0 bases, leaving 3 bases of the junction unmatched. The length of the CDR3 is 15 residues. The CDR3 region is CASSLEGQGFEKLFF. DNA for the CDR3: TGCGCCAGCAGCTTGGAGGGACAGGGGTTTGAAAAACTGTTTTTT. The full variable domain, with the rest looked up from reference TRBV5-1 and TRBJ1-4, is KAGVTQTPRYLIKTRGQQVTLSCSPISGHRSVSWYQQTPGQGLQFLFEYFSETQRNKGNFPGRFSGRQFSNSRSEMNVSTLELGDSALYLCASSLEGQGFEKLFFGSGTQLSVL.

The chain joins TRBV7-8 to TRBJ2-1; 10 nucleotides line up with TRBD2. From germline, CDR1 is SGHVS and CDR2 FQNEAQ. V lost 4 bases to trimming and J lost 7 bases; unmatched junction nucleotides: 10. CDR3 length: 16 amino acids. CDR3 region: CASSYLTSGYRNEQFF. CDR3 DNA sequence: TGTGCCAGCAGCTACTTGACTAGCGGGTATCGGAATGAGCAGTTCTTC.

This chain uses TRBV29-1 with TRBJ1-1; 8 nucleotides match TRBD1. V trimming: 4 bases; J trimming: 1 base; junction bases outside the gene matches: 2. This CDR3 comprises 13 residues. Germline lookup yields CDR1 SQVTM and CDR2 ANQGSEA. The CDR3 protein is CSVVGTGNTEAFF. CDR3 nucleotide sequence: TGCAGCGTTGTTGGGACAGGGAACACTGAAGCTTTCTTT.

The chain couples TRBV20-1 to TRBJ2-3, with TRBD2 matching over 7 bases. The V segment lost 3 bases and the J segment 4 bases; nucleotides outside the gene matches: 7. The CDR3 loop spans 14 amino acids. Per germline, CDR1 DFQATT and CDR2 SNEGSKA (reference sequence). CDR3 in amino acids: CSASPSGVPDTQYF. CDR3 DNA: TGCAGTGCTAGTCCTAGCGGTGTCCCAGATACGCAGTATTTT.

This clone occurred a few times. The chain uses TRBV6-5 and TRBJ1-1; D gene uncertain. With 1 base removed from V and 1 base from J, the gap between germline ends came to 13 bases. Germline CDR1 and CDR2: MNHEY and SVGAGI. The CDR3 totals 16 residues. CDR3 sequence: CASSYFQLSANTEAFF. DNA for the CDR3: TGTGCCAGCAGTTACTTCCAACTCTCCGCGAACACTGAAGCTTTCTTT.

This clone was counted a single time. This sequence joins TRBV11-3 and TRBJ2-1; 9 bases fit TRBD2. This CDR3 has 15 amino acids. Germline CDR1 SGHNT, CDR2 YENEEA. Trimming removed 5 bases from V and 7 bases from J; junction bases left unmatched: 9. In nucleotides, the CDR3 is TGTGCCAGCAGCAGAGGCCTAGCGGGACATAATGAGCAGTTCTTC. This gives the protein CASSRGLAGHNEQFF.

This clone appeared a single time. The chain joins TRBV27 to TRBJ2-1; the match to TRBD2 covers 8 bases. Germline V gene sequence: CDR1 MNHEY, CDR2 SMNVEV (reference sequence). After removal of 6 bases from V and 6 bases from J, the junction contained 16 bases not matched to a gene. The CDR3 runs to 17 residues. The CDR3 protein is CASSSSPGLGSRNEQFF. The CDR3 DNA reads TGTGCCAGCAGCTCCAGCCCGGGACTAGGAAGCCGCAATGAGCAGTTCTTC.

The J gene is TRBJ2-1, the V gene TRBV6-6; tentative D call: TRBD2 (6 bases). The V end lost 7 bases, the J end lost 3 bases, and 16 bases lay between the germline ends. This CDR3 spans 15 amino acids. Germline-derived CDR1 and CDR2 are MNHNY and SVGAGI (reference sequence). In DNA, the CDR3 is TGTGCCAGCATTCCGAGCGGGCATCTCTACAATGAGCAGTTCTTC. Amino acids: CASIPSGHLYNEQFF.

The chain recombines TRBV11-2 with TRBJ1-1, with 7 bases that match TRBD1. With V trimmed by 5 bases and J by 7 bases, 19 bases remained unmatched. The CDR3 covers 17 residues. Per germline, CDR1 SGHAT and CDR2 FQNNGV. The CDR3 region has the DNA TGTGCCAGCAGCACCGGACTTAGGGGGCGCGGTAGAGGTGAAGCTTTCTTT. As protein: CASSTGLRGRGRGEAFF.

J is TRBJ1-6 and V is TRBV28; D remains ambiguous. The CDR3 is made up of 14 amino acids. Germline CDR1 and CDR2: MDHEN and SYDVKM. V was cut by 3 bases and J by 7 bases, with 10 bases left in between. The CDR3 nucleotides read TGTGCCAGCAGTTTGTCACAGCCGAATTCACCCCTCCACTTT. Its protein product is CASSLSQPNSPLHF.

This rearrangement joins TRBV6-5 to TRBJ2-1; 9 positions agree with TRBD1. The CDR3 runs 12 residues. J was trimmed by 8 bases and V by 6 bases; bases with no gene match: 2. From germline, CDR1 is MNHEY and CDR2 SVGAGI. CDR3 in amino acids: CASSGQGYEQFF. In nucleotides, the CDR3 is TGTGCCAGCAGCGGACAGGGGTATGAGCAGTTCTTC.

V gene TRBV5-1 combines with J gene TRBJ2-7; TRBD1 agrees at 11 bases. The CDR3 contains 13 residues. V gave up 4 bases and J gave up 6 bases; unmatched junction bases: 3. Per the germline V gene, CDR1 is SGHRS and CDR2 is YFSETQ. The CDR3, as DNA: TGCGCCAGCAGCGCGGGACAGGGGGGCGAGCAGTACTTC. Amino acids: CASSAGQGGEQYF.

The CDR3 sequence is CASSRGMNTEAFF. The CDR3 DNA reads TGTGCCAGTAGTCGCGGAATGAACACTGAAGCTTTCTTT. The chain combines TRBV19 with TRBJ1-1; no clear D. V was cut by 5 bases and J by 0 bases, with 7 bases left in between. The germline gives CDR1 LNHDA, CDR2 SQIVND (reference sequence). The CDR3 sequence is 13 residues long.

The chain couples TRBV2 to TRBJ1-2; TRBD1 might be the D (5 bases). CDR1 is SNHLY, CDR2 FYNNEI, per germline. The CDR3 spans 13 residues. V lost 5 bases and J 2 bases, leaving 9 bases between the germline ends. CDR3 protein: CASSYQGNYGYTF. As DNA, the CDR3 is TGTGCCAGCAGTTACCAGGGAAACTATGGCTACACCTTC.

Of note for this clone: At the DNA level, this CDR3 is encoded by other sequences in the same sample as well. The chain employs TRBV29-1 and TRBJ2-5; 10 bases align to TRBD1. Trimming at V came to 5 bases and at J to 4 bases, leaving 4 bases not matched to a gene. CDR1 and CDR2 from the germline V gene are SQVTM and ANQGSEA. The CDR3 extends over 13 amino acids. CDR3: CSVRQGAGETQYF. CDR3 DNA: TGCAGCGTTCGACAGGGGGCTGGAGAGACCCAGTACTTC.

This clone was recorded only once. This chain connects TRBV20-1 to TRBJ2-7; no clear D gene. V gave up 3 bases and J gave up 5 bases, with 8 bases separating them. This CDR3 is 11 amino acids long. Germline V lookup: CDR1 DFQATT, CDR2 SNEGSKA (reference sequence). CDR3 sequence: CSASQAHEQYF. For the CDR3, the DNA is TGCAGTGCTAGTCAAGCCCACGAGCAGTACTTC.

V is TRBV3-1 (or the pseudogene TRBV3-2) and J is TRBJ1-4; TRBD1 matches 9 bases. The CDR3 totals 14 residues. The germline gives CDR1 LGHDT, CDR2 YNNKEL (reference sequence). V was pared by 3 bases and J by 8 bases, with 4 bases of the junction left unmatched. In DNA, the CDR3 is TGTGCCAGCAGCCAGACAGGGGGTTTCGAAAAACTGTTTTTT. Protein sequence: CASSQTGGFEKLFF.

The chain uses TRBV4-1 and TRBJ2-5; 10 nucleotides line up with TRBD2. Trimming cost V 3 bases and J 5 bases; bases outside gene matches: 12. This CDR3 is built from 17 residues. The germline CDR1 and CDR2 sequences are MGHRA and YSYEKL. The CDR3 loop reads CASSHLPGTSEGETQYF. CDR3 in DNA: TGCGCCAGCAGCCACCTACCCGGGACTAGCGAAGGGGAGACCCAGTACTTC.

The J gene is TRBJ2-1, the V gene TRBV5-4; TRBD2 matches at 7 bases. Germline V gene lookup returns CDR1 SGHNT and CDR2 YYREEE (reference sequence). The CDR3 runs to 15 residues. The ends lost 0 bases at V and 2 bases at J; junction bases unmatched: 2. The CDR3 sequence is CASSLAGRPYNEQFF. CDR3 DNA: TGTGCCAGCAGCTTGGCCGGGAGGCCCTACAATGAGCAGTTCTTC.

By proportion, this clone is medium-sized (0.01 to 0.1%). The chain is built from TRBV27 and TRBJ1-5; 7 bases align to TRBD1. Trimming removed 1 base from V and 6 bases from J; junction bases left unmatched: 6. Per germline, CDR1 MNHEY and CDR2 SMNVEV (reference sequence). The CDR3 runs to 15 residues. The CDR3 region has the DNA TGTGCCAGCAGTTTATTTAAGGGGGCGGGTCAGCCCCAGCATTTT. Amino acid sequence: CASSLFKGAGQPQHF.

V is TRBV6-5 and J is TRBJ2-7; 7 nucleotides line up with TRBD1. With 6 bases clipped from V and 0 bases from J, the junction kept 8 bases outside the gene matches. Germline-derived CDR1 and CDR2 are MNHEY and SVGAGI. CDR3 length: 15 amino acids. CDR3 coding DNA: TGTGCCAGCAGCAAGGACAGGAGATACTCCTACGAGCAGTACTTC. Amino acid sequence: CASSKDRRYSYEQYF.

The V and J genes are TRBV4-3 and TRBJ2-5, with a tentative D call TRBD1 (6 bases). Germline V gene sequence: CDR1 LGHNA, CDR2 YSLEER. This CDR3 comprises 13 residues. V lost 1 base to trimming and J lost 7 bases, with 10 bases between them. The CDR3 DNA sequence: TGCGCCAGCAGCCAAGTTAGGGGGTCGACCCAGTACTTC. This codes for CASSQVRGSTQYF.

There are a few counts of this clone. The chain couples TRBV28 to TRBJ2-7, with 8 positions matching TRBD1. In germline, CDR1 is MDHEN, CDR2 SYDVKM. This CDR3 has 14 residues. The ends lost 2 bases at V and 7 bases at J; junction bases unmatched: 7. The CDR3 coding sequence is TGTGCCAGCAGTTTACCCCAAACAGGGGGTGAGCAGTACTTC. Its translation is CASSLPQTGGEQYF.

The chain uses TRBV30 and TRBJ1-6; D unclear. The V gene lost 4 bases and the J gene lost 11 bases, with 9 bases spanning the gap. The CDR3 runs 11 residues. The germline CDR1 and CDR2 sequences are GTSNPN and SVGIG (reference sequence). CDR3 residues: CAWIQDTPLHF. The CDR3 DNA reads TGTGCCTGGATTCAAGACACACCCCTCCACTTT.